This T cell receptor (beta chain) emerged from a study of OX40 agonist ivuxolimab in advanced cancers. Profiling relied on immunoSEQ multiplex PCR, and the TCRdb table lists in-frame clones only, not all of them. This table holds about 110,000 clones, roughly 90% found once. This CDR3 has 13 residues. The V and J ends lost 4 bases and 0 bases respectively, with 6 bases between them. Germline V lookup: CDR1 SGHAT, CDR2 FQDESV (reference sequence). This clone was observed a few times. This receptor was taken from an adult with an advanced solid tumor such as melanoma, head and neck, liver or kidney cancer. The source material was CD4+ or CD8+ T cells sorted from blood, sampled in a trial of the OX40 agonist ivuxolimab. The V gene is TRBV11-1, the J gene TRBJ1-1; D not certain. In DNA, the CDR3 is TGTGCCAGCAGCTCGGGATTGAACACTGAAGCTTTCTTT. It translates to CASSSGLNTEAFF.